The 20 T cell receptor beta chains listed next were all sequenced from one sample in a study of Ad26.COV2.S vaccination and SARS-CoV-2 variants. Repertoires were generated with immunoSEQ multiplex PCR, while TCRdb's copy carries only in-frame clones and drops some. Found here are 300,000 to 400,000 clones, about 87% of them singletons; the top ten hold 6.4%. Treatment indicated: some 20 received Ad26.COV2.S at low or high dose, single or two shots; about 5 received placebo; per-sample allocation not given. Sampling was done on day 63 after the first vaccine or placebo injection. Sample: peripheral blood, taken in a trial of Ad26.COV2.S vaccine versus placebo. The source of these receptors is a person aged 18 to 65 who received the Ad26.COV2.S COVID-19 vaccine or a placebo.

This rearrangement joins TRBV9 to TRBJ1-3; no clear D. The CDR3 spans 11 residues. Germline V lookup: CDR1 SGDLS, CDR2 YYNGEE. V lost 3 bases to trimming and J lost 12 bases, with 10 bases between them. The CDR3 here is CASSEPGGIYF. In nucleotides, the CDR3 is TGTGCCAGCAGCGAACCAGGTGGCATATATTTT.

The chain uses TRBV7-6 and TRBJ1-1; 9 bases are shared with TRBD1. Losses at the gene ends were 7 bases for V and 11 bases for J; bases not matched to a gene: 17. The CDR3 extends over 15 amino acids. The germline gives CDR1 SGHVS, CDR2 FNYEAQ. CDR3 nucleotides: TGTGCCAGCAACAAGTCCGAACAGGGGGCCTATTGGGCTTTCTTT. Amino acid sequence: CASNKSEQGAYWAFF.

The V gene is TRBV2, the J gene TRBJ2-7, with TRBD1 identical over 9 bases. V shed 5 bases, J shed 2 bases, and the junction held 4 bases outside the gene matches. Germline CDR1 reads SNHLY; CDR2 reads FYNNEI. This CDR3 is built from 14 residues. The CDR3 sequence is CASSSGTGPYEQYF. CDR3 nucleotides: TGTGCCAGCAGTTCCGGGACAGGGCCCTACGAGCAGTACTTC.

This chain uses TRBV7-3 with TRBJ2-3, with a weak D call TRBD1 (6 bases). The germline CDR1 and CDR2 sequences are SGHTA and FQGTGA. The CDR3 has 15 residues. The V end lost 2 bases, the J end lost 3 bases, and 12 bases lay between the germline ends. The CDR3 coding sequence is TGTGCCAGCAGCTTAGGGCAGGGGATTACAGATACGCAGTATTTT. Protein: CASSLGQGITDTQYF.

The rearrangement joins TRBV7-2 to TRBJ2-3; 7 nucleotides align to TRBD1. The CDR3 is made up of 15 amino acids. V lost 1 base and J lost 4; bases outside the gene matches: 5. Germline V lookup: CDR1 SGHTA, CDR2 FQGNSA. The CDR3 loop reads CASSLDPQGADTQYF. The CDR3, as DNA: TGTGCCAGCAGCTTAGATCCCCAGGGGGCAGATACGCAGTATTTT.

A note on this clone: Sequence at one end of the junction differs from germline and may be a read error. This chain links TRBV19 with TRBJ2-5, with 10 bases identical to TRBD1. This CDR3 spans 16 amino acids. Germline CDR1 LNHDA, CDR2 SQIVND (reference sequence). CDR3: CASRSPGTGVGIPSHF. CDR3 bases: TGTGCCAGTAGAAGCCCCGGGACAGGGGTTGGTATCCCCTCTCACTTC.

V and J are TRBV29-1 and TRBJ2-7; TRBD1 or TRBD2 may be the D gene (5 bases each). The CDR3 has 11 residues. The germline gives CDR1 SQVTM, CDR2 ANQGSEA. Between the trimmed V and J ends, which lost 7 bases and 5 bases, there was a span of 12 bases. The CDR3 region has the DNA TGCAGCGGGGGACGGGGCCACGAGCAGTACTTC. Translation gives CSGGRGHEQYF.

The V call is TRBV9, the J call TRBJ2-3; 15 bases line up with TRBD2. CDR3 length: 20 residues. V lost 0 bases, J lost 4 bases, and 12 bases stayed unmatched. The germline CDR1 and CDR2 sequences are SGDLS and YYNGEE. The CDR3 region is CASSVGLGTSGRFRADTQYF. CDR3 DNA sequence: TGTGCCAGCAGCGTAGGGCTCGGGACTAGCGGGAGGTTCAGGGCAGATACGCAGTATTTT.

This sequence joins TRBV19 and TRBJ1-2, with D uncertain. Germline CDR1 and CDR2: LNHDA and SQIVND (reference sequence). The CDR3 length is 15 residues. V gave up 3 bases and J gave up 4 bases, with 15 bases separating them. The CDR3 coding sequence is TGTGCCAGTAGTATCGGCAGAGTTACGCGCTATGGCTACACCTTC. Amino acid sequence: CASSIGRVTRYGYTF. The variable domain in full, with the rest retrieved from reference TRBV19 and TRBJ1-2, is DGGITQSPKYLFRKEGQNVTLSCEQNLNHDAMYWYRQDPGQGLRLIYYSQIVNDFQKGDIAEGYSVSREKKESFPLTVTSAQKNPTAFYLCASSIGRVTRYGYTFGSGTRLTVV.

This clone was observed a single time. This chain uses TRBV28 with TRBJ1-2; 7 positions agree with TRBD1. The CDR3 length is 15 residues. Germline lookup yields CDR1 MDHEN and CDR2 SYDVKM. V shed 6 bases, J shed 4 bases, and the junction held 11 bases outside the gene matches. CDR3 coding DNA: TGTGCCAGCAGGATCCTTCGGGGACAGAGCTATGGCTACACCTTC. Encoded protein: CASRILRGQSYGYTF.

This sequence joins TRBV4-3 and TRBJ1-2; tentatively, D is TRBD1 (6 bases). Germline V lookup: CDR1 LGHNA, CDR2 YSLEER. V dropped 4 bases and J dropped 4 bases, with 19 bases sitting between them. There are 16 residues in the CDR3. The CDR3 nucleotides are TGCGCCAGCAGCCTCCTATTGGGGGGGCTAAGCTATGGCTACACCTTC. It translates to CASSLLLGGLSYGYTF.

This chain uses TRBV7-2 with TRBJ2-2; TRBD2 matches at 14 bases. This CDR3 comprises 18 residues. Germline V gene lookup returns CDR1 SGHTA and CDR2 FQGNSA. V shed 1 base and J 4 bases; nucleotides not matched to a gene: 5. CDR3 protein: CASSLGGLAGAFTGELFF. CDR3 DNA sequence: TGTGCCAGCAGCTTAGGGGGACTAGCGGGAGCGTTCACCGGGGAGCTGTTTTTT. Variable domain in full (rest from reference TRBV7-2 and TRBJ2-2): GAGVSQSPSNKVTEKGKDVELRCDPISGHTALYWYRQSLGQGLEFLIYFQGNSAPDKSGLPSDRFSAERTGGSVSTLTIQRTQQEDSAVYLCASSLGGLAGAFTGELFFGEGSRLTVL.

CDR3 residues: CAISEWGGKEQYF. In nucleotides, the CDR3 is TGTGCCATCAGTGAGTGGGGCGGGAAGGAGCAGTACTTC. The chain links TRBV10-3 to TRBJ2-7, with D maybe TRBD2 (6 bases). V was trimmed by 1 base and J by 7 bases, leaving 11 bases between them. Germline V gives CDR1 ENHRY, CDR2 SYGVKD. The length of the CDR3 is 13 residues.

The chain is built from TRBV7-2 and TRBJ2-3; D may be TRBD2 (6 bases). Trimming took off 3 bases at V and 0 bases at J, with 7 bases between the two ends. The CDR3 contains 14 residues. CDR1 is SGHTA and CDR2 is FQGNSA in the germline V gene. The DNA of the CDR3 is TGTGCCAGCAGCTTGGACTACAGCACAGATACGCAGTATTTT. It encodes CASSLDYSTDTQYF.

V is TRBV23-1 and J is TRBJ1-4, with D possibly being TRBD1 (6 bases). TRBV23-1 is placed among ORFs of uncertain function. The CDR3 sequence is 18 residues long. V was shortened by 3 bases and J by 1 base, with 18 bases between the two germline ends. The DNA for the CDR3 is TGCGCCAGCAGTCAGTCCTCCGAGACAGGCAAAACTAATGAAAAACTGTTTTTT. Protein: CASSQSSETGKTNEKLFF.

V and J are TRBV19 and TRBJ2-1, with 9 nucleotides matching TRBD1. Germline CDR1 is LNHDA and CDR2 is SQIVND (reference sequence). After removal of 6 bases from V and 6 bases from J, the junction contained 9 bases not matched to a gene. The CDR3 consists of 15 residues. CDR3 sequence reads: CASRTQGAAGNEQFF. In DNA form, the CDR3 reads TGTGCCAGTAGAACACAGGGGGCGGCGGGCAATGAGCAGTTCTTC.

The gene calls are TRBV6-2 or TRBV6-3 and TRBJ1-5; D is unclear. Trimming took off 4 bases at V and 4 bases at J, with 8 bases between the two ends. Germline assignment: CDR1 MNHEY and CDR2 SVGEGT. This CDR3 is 13 amino acids long. CDR3 amino acids: CASSLVMNQPQHF. CDR3 nucleotides: TGTGCCAGCAGTTTAGTGATGAATCAGCCCCAGCATTTT.

This chain connects TRBV7-9 to TRBJ1-1; 11 bases are shared with TRBD1. V gave up 5 bases and J gave up 10 bases; unmatched junction bases: 6. The V gene's germline CDR1 is SEHNR and CDR2 FQNEAQ (reference sequence). The CDR3 sequence is 13 residues long. The CDR3 DNA follows: TGTGCCAGCAGCGCGGGACAGGGGGAGCGAGCTTTCTTT. It yields the protein CASSAGQGERAFF.

The J gene is TRBJ1-5, the V gene TRBV6-2 or TRBV6-3; D is undetermined. The CDR3 has 14 residues. The V gene lost 4 bases and the J gene lost 1 base, with 8 bases spanning the gap. Germline V lookup: CDR1 MNHEY, CDR2 SVGEGT. The CDR3 loop is CASSWAASNQPQHF. The CDR3 coding sequence is TGTGCCAGCAGTTGGGCCGCCAGCAATCAGCCCCAGCATTTT.

This chain links TRBV19 with TRBJ1-4, with a possible D match to TRBD1 (5 bases). Germline V gives CDR1 LNHDA, CDR2 SQIVND (reference sequence). The CDR3 sequence is 14 residues long. Trimming stripped 6 bases from V and 7 bases from J, with 15 bases between. The CDR3 sequence: CASSGRDVVEKLFF. The CDR3 DNA reads as TGTGCCAGTAGCGGCAGGGACGTGGTTGAAAAACTGTTTTTT.